The 13 T cell receptor beta chains given below trace back to one sample, sequenced in a study of blood T cells in healthy people across ages. A J-beta primer mix and a sample-barcoded 5' primer were used in a second PCR of roughly 6 to 12 cycles. Via MiXCR, TCRdb re-called the 5' RACE reads, giving one row per CDR3 protein. This table has around 1,800,000 distinct CDR3 sequences, roughly two fifths appearing once. The specimen sequenced was blood. These receptors were collected from a human donor in good health.

This clonotype was found a few times. CDR3 amino acids: CASSVAASTGGGGYGYTF. The CDR3 region has the DNA TGTGCCAGCAGCGTAGCAGCCAGCACAGGGGGCGGCGGCTATGGCTACACCTTC. The chain combines TRBV9 with TRBJ1-2, with 9 bases aligning to TRBD1. There are 18 residues in the CDR3. The germline CDR1 and CDR2 sequences are SGDLS and YYNGEE. The junction had 13 bases not matched to a gene; V was cut back by 0 bases and J by 4 bases.

In this sample, this clonotype turned up a few times. This chain joins TRBV28 and TRBJ2-3, with D unresolved. The CDR3 loop spans 13 amino acids. Trimming cost V 6 bases and J 2 bases, with 9 bases left between them. The V gene's germline CDR1 is MDHEN and CDR2 SYDVKM. CDR3 nucleotide sequence: TGTGCCAGCAGCACACGATACACAGATACGCAGTATTTT. It yields the protein CASSTRYTDTQYF. Based on the CDR3 plus reference TRBV28 and TRBJ2-3, the full variable domain is DVKVTQSSRYLVKRTGEKVFLECVQDMDHENMFWYRQDPGLGLRLIYFSYDVKMKEKGDIPEGYSVSREKKERFSLILESASTNQTSMYLCASSTRYTDTQYFGPGTRLTVL.

In this sample, this clonotype turned up a few times. The chain recombines TRBV20-1 with TRBJ1-2; no reliable D call. Germline V gives CDR1 DFQATT, CDR2 SNEGSKA (reference sequence). The CDR3 runs to 14 residues. V lost 0 bases and J 1 base, leaving 9 bases between the germline ends. The CDR3 protein is CSAREAQNNYGYTF. The CDR3 DNA reads as TGCAGTGCTAGAGAAGCACAGAATAACTATGGCTACACCTTC.

This rearrangement joins TRBV29-1 to TRBJ2-5, with TRBD1 matching over 9 bases. Germline lookup yields CDR1 SQVTM and CDR2 ANQGSEA. The CDR3 runs 13 residues. The trim removed 7 bases at V and 4 bases at J, leaving 7 bases unmatched. CDR3 nucleotide sequence: TGCAGCGGGCGAACAGGGGGCCGAGAGACCCAGTACTTC. It translates to CSGRTGGRETQYF. The complete variable domain, with remaining parts taken from reference TRBV29-1 and TRBJ2-5, reads SAVISQKPSRDICQRGTSLTIQCQVDSQVTMMFWYRQQPGQSLTLIATANQGSEATYESGFVIDKFPISRPNLTFSTLTVSNMSPEDSSIYLCSGRTGGRETQYFGPGTRLLVL.

This clonotype was detected once. The J gene is TRBJ2-7, the V gene TRBV20-1, with D possibly being TRBD1 (7 bases). Germline V CDR1 and CDR2: DFQATT, SNEGSKA (reference sequence). The germline V and J ends were trimmed by 5 bases and 3 bases, with 14 bases remaining between them. The CDR3 sequence is 13 residues long. CDR3 in amino acids: CSASPGGYYEQYF. CDR3 nucleotides: TGCAGTGCTTCCCCAGGGGGGTACTACGAGCAGTACTTC.

This rearrangement joins TRBV20-1 to TRBJ2-5; weak D call: TRBD2 (5 bases). This CDR3 has 17 residues. Trimming took 3 bases from V and 1 from J, leaving 21 bases between them. In germline, CDR1 is DFQATT, CDR2 SNEGSKA (reference sequence). CDR3: CSARTAPPGVVQETQYF. As DNA, the CDR3 is TGCAGTGCTAGGACCGCCCCGCCCGGGGTCGTCCAAGAGACCCAGTACTTC.

This clonotype has a handful of counts. One end of the junction is discordant with germline, which a read error may explain. The rearrangement joins TRBV7-9 to TRBJ2-5; a possible D gene is TRBD1 (5 bases). Gene TRBJ2-1 matches the end of the DNA better, so the J call may be wrong. The CDR3 contains 14 residues. The germline V gene encodes CDR1 SEHNR and CDR2 FQNEAQ (reference sequence). Written as DNA, the CDR3 is TGTGCCGGCAGCACCGACAGCAATCAAGAGACCCAGTTCTTC. Its translation: CAGSTDSNQETQFF.

The rearrangement uses TRBV25-1 and TRBJ1-2; 7 bases fit TRBD1. Trimming took 6 bases from V and 6 from J; bases not matched to a gene: 19. Germline lookup yields CDR1 MGHDK and CDR2 SYGVNS. CDR3 size: 17 residues. The CDR3 bases are TGTGCCAGCAGCCAAGGGGGCCGACAGGGAAGGAAGCATGGCTACACCTTC. It specifies CASSQGGRQGRKHGYTF.

This clonotype was recorded a few times. V gene TRBV12-3 or TRBV12-4 combines with J gene TRBJ2-4; no clear D gene. The J call may be faulty, since TRBJ2-7 better matches the DNA end. This CDR3 is 14 amino acids long. The CDR3 DNA reads as TGTGCCAGCAGTTTAGGACACCAAGGCTACGAGCAGTACTTC. It translates to CASSLGHQGYEQYF.

The chain uses TRBV5-1 and TRBJ2-5; D is undetermined. The CDR3 runs to 13 residues. CDR1 is SGHRS, CDR2 YFSETQ, per germline. Trimming removed 0 bases at V and 4 bases at J, with 7 bases between. CDR3 nucleotide sequence: TGCGCCAGCAGCTTGGACAGACCAGAGACCCAGTACTTC. It is translated as CASSLDRPETQYF.

V is TRBV20-1 and J is TRBJ2-1, with D perhaps being TRBD1 or TRBD2 (5 bases each). The CDR3 consists of 14 residues. Germline assignment: CDR1 DFQATT and CDR2 SNEGSKA (reference sequence). V was cut by 3 bases and J by 8 bases, with 17 bases left in between. CDR3 in DNA: TGCAGTGCTAGCGGGAAGGGGATCGATTATGAGCAGTTCTTC. Its protein is CSASGKGIDYEQFF.

The chain employs TRBV5-1 and TRBJ2-1; 7 positions agree with TRBD2. This CDR3 is built from 15 residues. V was pared by 5 bases and J by 1 base, with 6 bases of the junction left unmatched. CDR1 and CDR2 from the germline V gene are SGHRS and YFSETQ. The CDR3 DNA sequence: TGCGCCAGCAGTGCTGGGGGGGGGTCCTACAATGAGCAGTTCTTC. This encodes CASSAGGGSYNEQFF.

V and J are TRBV12-3 or TRBV12-4 and TRBJ1-1; no reliable D call. The V gene lost 7 bases and the J gene lost 0 bases, with 12 bases spanning the gap. The CDR3 is 14 residues long. The CDR3 spells CASILAQMNTEAFF. In DNA, the CDR3 is TGTGCCAGCATCCTCGCCCAAATGAACACTGAAGCTTTCTTT.